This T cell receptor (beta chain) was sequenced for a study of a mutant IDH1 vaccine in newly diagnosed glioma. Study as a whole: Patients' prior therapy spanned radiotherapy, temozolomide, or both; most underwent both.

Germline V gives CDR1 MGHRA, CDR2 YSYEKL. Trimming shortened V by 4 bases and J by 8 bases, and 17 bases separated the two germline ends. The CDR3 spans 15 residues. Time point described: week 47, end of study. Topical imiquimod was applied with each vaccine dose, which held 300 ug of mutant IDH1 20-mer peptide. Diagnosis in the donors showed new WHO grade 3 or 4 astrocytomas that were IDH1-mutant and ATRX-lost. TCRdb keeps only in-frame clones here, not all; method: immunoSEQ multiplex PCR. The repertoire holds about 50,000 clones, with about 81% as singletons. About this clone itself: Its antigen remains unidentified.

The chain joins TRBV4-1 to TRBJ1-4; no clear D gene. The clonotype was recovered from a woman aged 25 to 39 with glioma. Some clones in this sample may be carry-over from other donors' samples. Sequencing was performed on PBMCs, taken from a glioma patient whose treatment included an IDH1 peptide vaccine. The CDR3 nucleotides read TGCGCCAGCAGCCGAGAGTATAACGGAGGGGAAAAACTGTTTTTT. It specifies CASSREYNGGEKLFF.